The clone carrying this T cell receptor (beta chain) has a handful of counts. Just one base apart from a much larger clone, this may be a read error. This entry belongs to a study of tumor and adjacent non-tumor tissue in lung cancer. A modified ARM-PCR protocol with three rounds of nested PCR amplified TCRbeta. TCRdb recomputed calls from the multiplex PCR reads with MiXCR, one row per CDR3 protein. The table records 110,000 or so distinct CDR3 sequences, around 57% of them present only once. The CDR3 spans 15 residues. Germline V gene data show CDR1 as MNHNS and CDR2 as SASEGT. This sample's RNA came from whole unsorted tissue. More than 3 cm separated this lung sample from the edge of the tumor.

Source material: distant non-tumor lung tissue. This chain uses TRBV6-1 with TRBJ1-6; D is unresolved. The source is a man aged 55 to 70 with non-small cell lung cancer. The CDR3 DNA reads as TGTGCCAGCAGTGAAGGGCAACCGGTAAATTCATCCCTCCACTTT. Amino acid sequence: CASSEGQPVNSSLHF.